Below, 2 T cell receptor beta chains from the same sample are listed, as sequenced in a study of spatial heterogeneity in lung cancer (dated by TCRdb to the late 2010s). Sample time point, as interpreted from the label and publication: sample taken at primary tumor resection. TCR sequencing used whole RNA extracted from tumor and nontumor lung tissue, or from cryopreserved PBMC samples, without cell sorting. The method was 5' RACE. Sequencing took place on a NextSeq 500. Starting from the raw public reads, TCRdb applied fastp trimming at Q25, assembled clones with MiXCR and retained in-frame beta chains. For every CDR3 protein sequence, its rows merge into one entry that carries the most common genes and DNA. The sample table shows roughly 75,000 distinct CDR3 sequences, and roughly 13% are seen once. More than 7% of the sample is in the top ten clones. This specimen was PBMCs, taken at surgery. The receptors here all came from a male donor with early-stage non-small cell lung cancer.

The V and J genes are TRBV5-1 and TRBJ1-1, with 7 bases fitting TRBD1. The CDR3 runs 15 residues. Trimming removed 5 bases from V and 0 bases from J; junction bases left unmatched: 7. Germline CDR1 is SGHRS and CDR2 is YFSETQ. CDR3 nucleotide sequence: TGCGCCAGCAGATCGGACAGGTCCATGAACACTGAAGCTTTCTTT. It is translated as CASRSDRSMNTEAFF.

The J gene is TRBJ2-1, the V gene TRBV3-1; no reliable D call. Trimming cost V 3 bases and J 7 bases, with 19 bases left between them. There are 16 residues in the CDR3. Germline V gene sequence: CDR1 LGHDT, CDR2 YNNKEL (reference sequence). The CDR3 sequence: CASSQVSGEATNEQFF. DNA for the CDR3: TGTGCCAGCAGCCAGGTCTCTGGGGAAGCTACAAATGAGCAGTTCTTC.